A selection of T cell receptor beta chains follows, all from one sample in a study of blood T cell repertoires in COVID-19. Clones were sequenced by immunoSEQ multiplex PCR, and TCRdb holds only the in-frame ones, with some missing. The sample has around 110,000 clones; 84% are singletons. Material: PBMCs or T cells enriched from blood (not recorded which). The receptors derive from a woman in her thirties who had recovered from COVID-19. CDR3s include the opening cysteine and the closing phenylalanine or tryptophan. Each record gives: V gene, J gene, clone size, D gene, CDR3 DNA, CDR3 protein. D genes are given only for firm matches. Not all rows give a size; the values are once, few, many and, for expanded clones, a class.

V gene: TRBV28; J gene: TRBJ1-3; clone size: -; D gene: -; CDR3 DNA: TGTGCCAGCAGATTCGGGACATCCGGAAACACCATATATTTT; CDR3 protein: CASRFGTSGNTIYF
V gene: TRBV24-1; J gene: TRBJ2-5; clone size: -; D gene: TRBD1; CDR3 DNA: TGTGCCACCAGTGAGGCCCCGGGACAGGGGCCCCTTCGGGAGACCCAGTACTTC; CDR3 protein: CATSEAPGQGPLRETQYF
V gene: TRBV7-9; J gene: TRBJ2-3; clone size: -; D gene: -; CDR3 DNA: TGTGCCAGCAGCCCAACAGGGTTAGTCACAGATACGCAGTATTTT; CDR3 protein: CASSPTGLVTDTQYF
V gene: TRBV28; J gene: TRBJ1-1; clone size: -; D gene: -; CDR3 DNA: TGTGCCAGCAGTTTATTGACATTGAACACTGAAGCTTTCTTT; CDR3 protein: CASSLLTLNTEAFF
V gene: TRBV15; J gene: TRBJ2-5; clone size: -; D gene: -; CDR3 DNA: TGTGCCACCAGCAGAGATTGGTCTAGCGTAGAAGAGACCCAGTACTTC; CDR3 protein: CATSRDWSSVEETQYF
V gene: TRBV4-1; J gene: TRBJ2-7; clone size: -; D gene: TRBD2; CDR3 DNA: TGCGCCAGCAGCCATTCAACTAGCGGGAGCTCCTACGAGCAGTACTTC; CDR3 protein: CASSHSTSGSSYEQYF
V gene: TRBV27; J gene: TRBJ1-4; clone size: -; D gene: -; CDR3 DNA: TGTGCCAGCACCCGGAGGGGAGGTGGAGAAAAACTGTTTTTT; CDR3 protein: CASTRRGGGEKLFF
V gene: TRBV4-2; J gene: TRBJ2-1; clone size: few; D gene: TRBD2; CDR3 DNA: TGTGCCAGCAGCCCCGGGGGCGGGGAGGGACTAGCGTGGAATGAGCAGTTCTTC; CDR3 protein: CASSPGGGEGLAWNEQFF
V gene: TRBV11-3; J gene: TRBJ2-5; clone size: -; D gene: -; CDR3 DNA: TGTGCCAGCAGCTTAGCGGGAGAGCGAGAGACCCAGTACTTC; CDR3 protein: CASSLAGERETQYF
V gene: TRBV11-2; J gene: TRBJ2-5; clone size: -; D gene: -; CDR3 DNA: TGTGCCAGCACTTCGGCCTTAGGTGGAGGGAGAGAGACCCAGTACTTC; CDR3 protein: CASTSALGGGRETQYF
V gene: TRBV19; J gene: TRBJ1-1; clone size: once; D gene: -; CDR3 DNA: TGTGCCTCGGGGGAGGCCATGAACACTGAAGCTTTCTTT; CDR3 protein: CASGEAMNTEAFF
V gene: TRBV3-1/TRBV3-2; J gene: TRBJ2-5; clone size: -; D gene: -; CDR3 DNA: TGTGCCAGCAGCCAAGTACGGGGGGAGACCCAGTACTTC; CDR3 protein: CASSQVRGETQYF
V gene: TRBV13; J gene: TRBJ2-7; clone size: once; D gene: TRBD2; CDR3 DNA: TGTGCCAGCAGCTTAGGGGGACTAGCGGATAGCTCCTACGAGCAGTACTTC; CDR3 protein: CASSLGGLADSSYEQYF
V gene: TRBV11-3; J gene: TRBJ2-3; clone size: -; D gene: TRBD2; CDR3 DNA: TGTGCCAGCAGCTTTTCGGGAGGGCCCACAGATACGCAGTATTTT; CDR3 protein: CASSFSGGPTDTQYF
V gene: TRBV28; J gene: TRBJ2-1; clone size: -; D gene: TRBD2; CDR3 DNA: TGTGCCAGCAGTTCAATAGCGGGAGGGATCGATGAGCAGTTCTTC; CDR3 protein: CASSSIAGGIDEQFF
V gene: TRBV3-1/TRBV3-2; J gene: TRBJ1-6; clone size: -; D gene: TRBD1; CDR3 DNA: TGTGCCAGCAGACAGGGGAATTCACCCCTCCACTTT; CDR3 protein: CASRQGNSPLHF
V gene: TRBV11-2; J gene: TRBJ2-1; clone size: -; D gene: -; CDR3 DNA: TGTGCCAGCAGCTTAGACAGAGTAGCTCCCGGCTTCAATGAGCAGTTCTTC; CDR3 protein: CASSLDRVAPGFNEQFF
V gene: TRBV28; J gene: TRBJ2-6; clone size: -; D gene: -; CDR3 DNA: TGTGCCAGCAGCTCACCACGGGGCTCTGGGGCCAACGTCCTGACTTTC; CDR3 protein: CASSSPRGSGANVLTF
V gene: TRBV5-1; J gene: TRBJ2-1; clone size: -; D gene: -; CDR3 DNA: TGCGCCAGCAGCTTGATCGGCGGTAGCTCCTACAATGAGCAGTTCTTC; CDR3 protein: CASSLIGGSSYNEQFF
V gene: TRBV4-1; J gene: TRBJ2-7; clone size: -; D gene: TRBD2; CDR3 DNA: TGCGCCAGCAGCCAAGTCCTTAGCGGGAGGGCCGAGCAGTACTTC; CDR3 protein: CASSQVLSGRAEQYF
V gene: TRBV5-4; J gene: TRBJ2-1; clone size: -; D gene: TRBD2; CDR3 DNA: TGTGCCAGCAGCTCGACGAAACTAGCGGGAGGTTACAATGAGCAGTTCTTC; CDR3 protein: CASSSTKLAGGYNEQFF
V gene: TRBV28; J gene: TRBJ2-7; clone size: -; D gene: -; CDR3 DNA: TGTGCCAGCAGTCCCCCGGGATTCCCCTACGAGCAGTACTTC; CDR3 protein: CASSPPGFPYEQYF
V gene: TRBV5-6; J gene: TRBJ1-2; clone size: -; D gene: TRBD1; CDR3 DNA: TGTGCCAGCAGCGGACTGGACAGGGATGGCTACACCTTC; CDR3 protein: CASSGLDRDGYTF
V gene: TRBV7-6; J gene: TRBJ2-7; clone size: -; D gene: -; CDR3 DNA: TGTGCCAGCAGCTTACCGGGTTCCACCTACGAGCAGTACTTC; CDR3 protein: CASSLPGSTYEQYF
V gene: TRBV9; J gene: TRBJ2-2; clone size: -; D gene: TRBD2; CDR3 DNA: TGTGCCAGCAGCGTAGGGCTAGCGGCCTTCCAGGCGACCGGGGAGCTGTTTTTT; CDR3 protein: CASSVGLAAFQATGELFF
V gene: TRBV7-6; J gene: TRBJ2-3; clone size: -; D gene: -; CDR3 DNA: TGTGCCAGCTCGGCCCTTAACAGGGTAATCGCAGATACGCAGTATTTT; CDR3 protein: CASSALNRVIADTQYF
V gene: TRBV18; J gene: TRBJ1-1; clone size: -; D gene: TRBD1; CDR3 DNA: TGTGCCAGCTCAGGGACAGGCCGTACCTGGAACACTGAAGCTTTCTTT; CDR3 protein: CASSGTGRTWNTEAFF
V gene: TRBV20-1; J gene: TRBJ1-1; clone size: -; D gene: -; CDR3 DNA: TGCAGTGCTGCAGAACAGTGGGCTTTCTTT; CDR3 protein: CSAAEQWAFF
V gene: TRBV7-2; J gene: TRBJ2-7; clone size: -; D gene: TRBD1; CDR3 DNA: TGTGCCAGCAGCCCCCGCCTCGGGACAGGGAAAGAGCAGTACTTC; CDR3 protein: CASSPRLGTGKEQYF
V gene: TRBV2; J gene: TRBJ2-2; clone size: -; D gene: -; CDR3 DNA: TGTGCCAGCCGGAGCCTTGGGACCGGGGAGCTGTTTTTT; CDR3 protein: CASRSLGTGELFF
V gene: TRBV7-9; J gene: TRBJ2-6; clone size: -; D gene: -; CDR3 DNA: TGTGCCAGCAGCGTCAGGGATCCTGGGGCCAACGTCCTGACTTTC; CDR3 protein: CASSVRDPGANVLTF
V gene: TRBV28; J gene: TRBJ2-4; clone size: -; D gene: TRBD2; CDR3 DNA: TGTGCCAGCAGCCCTCGATGGCTAGCGGCGAACATTCAGTACTTC; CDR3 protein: CASSPRWLAANIQYF
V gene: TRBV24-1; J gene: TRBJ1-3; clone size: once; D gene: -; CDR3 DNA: TGTGCCACCAGTGATACGAGCTCTGGAAACACCATATATTTT; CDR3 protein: CATSDTSSGNTIYF
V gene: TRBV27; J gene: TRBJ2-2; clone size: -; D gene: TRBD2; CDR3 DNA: TGTGCCAGCAGTCCCGTAGCGGGCCTGGACACCGGGGAGCTGTTTTTT; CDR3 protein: CASSPVAGLDTGELFF
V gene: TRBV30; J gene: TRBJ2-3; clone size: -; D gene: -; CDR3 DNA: TGTGCCTGGAGTCGTATCACAGATACGCAGTATTTT; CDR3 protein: CAWSRITDTQYF
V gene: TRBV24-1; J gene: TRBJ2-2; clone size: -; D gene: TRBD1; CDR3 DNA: TGTGCCACCAGTGATTTCGACAGGGCGAACACCGGGGAGCTGTTTTTT; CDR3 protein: CATSDFDRANTGELFF
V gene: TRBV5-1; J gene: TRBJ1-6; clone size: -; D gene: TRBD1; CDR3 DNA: TGCGCCAGCAGCGACATTCCTGGACAGGGGTTTTCACCCCTCCACTTT; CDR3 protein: CASSDIPGQGFSPLHF
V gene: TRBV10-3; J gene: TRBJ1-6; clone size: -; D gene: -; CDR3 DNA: TGTGCCATCAGTGAGTTAAGTCAGGGGAATTCACCCCTCCACTTT; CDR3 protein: CAISELSQGNSPLHF
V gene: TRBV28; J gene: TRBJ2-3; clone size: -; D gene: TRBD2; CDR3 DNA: TGTGCCAGCAGTTCTCTAGCGGAGATCTGGGATACGCAGTATTTT; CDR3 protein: CASSSLAEIWDTQYF
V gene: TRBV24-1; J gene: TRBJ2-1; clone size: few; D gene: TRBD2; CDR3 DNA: TGTGCCACCAGTGATACCGGGACTAGCGTGGAGGGCGATGAGCAGTTCTTC; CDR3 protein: CATSDTGTSVEGDEQFF
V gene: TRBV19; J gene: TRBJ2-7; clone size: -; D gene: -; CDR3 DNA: TGTGCCAGTAGTATTAGCCAGGGGCCCGACGAGCAGTACTTC; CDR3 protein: CASSISQGPDEQYF
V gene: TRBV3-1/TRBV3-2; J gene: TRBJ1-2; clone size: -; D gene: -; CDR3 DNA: TGTGCCAGCAGCCATAGAGCGCCAGGGAAGTTTTCCTATGGCTACACCTTC; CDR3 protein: CASSHRAPGKFSYGYTF
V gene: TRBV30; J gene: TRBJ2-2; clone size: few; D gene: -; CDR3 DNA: TGTGCCTGGGGCCACAGGGTAGAAACCGGGGAGCTGTTTTTT; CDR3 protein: CAWGHRVETGELFF
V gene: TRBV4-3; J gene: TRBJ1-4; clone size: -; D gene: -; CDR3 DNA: TGCGCCAGCAGCCAGGGGGGTACCGCAACTAATGAAAAACTGTTTTTT; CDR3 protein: CASSQGGTATNEKLFF
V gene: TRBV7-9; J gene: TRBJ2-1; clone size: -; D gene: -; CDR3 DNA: TGTGCCAGCAGCCCTGCGGGGTCTCGCTACAATGAGCAGTTCTTC; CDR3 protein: CASSPAGSRYNEQFF
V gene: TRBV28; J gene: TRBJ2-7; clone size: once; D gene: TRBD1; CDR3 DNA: TGTGCCAGCAGCCCGCCGACAGGGTGGGAGCAGTACTTC; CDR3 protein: CASSPPTGWEQYF
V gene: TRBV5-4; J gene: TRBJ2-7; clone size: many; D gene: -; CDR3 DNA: TGTGCCAGCAGCTGGGGCTCGGGCGAGCAGTACTTC; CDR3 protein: CASSWGSGEQYF
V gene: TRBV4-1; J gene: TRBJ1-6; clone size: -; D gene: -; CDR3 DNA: TGCGCCAGCAGCTCCGTGGCGGGTGTTGGGGCCCTCCACTTT; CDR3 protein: CASSSVAGVGALHF
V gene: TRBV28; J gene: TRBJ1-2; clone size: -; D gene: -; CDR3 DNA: TGTGCCAGCAGTTACGGGAACTATGGCTACACCTTC; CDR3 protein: CASSYGNYGYTF
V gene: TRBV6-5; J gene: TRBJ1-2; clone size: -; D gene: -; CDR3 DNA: TGTGCCAGCAGTTACTCGGGGAGGGGTACTGGGGATGGCTACACCTTC; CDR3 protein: CASSYSGRGTGDGYTF
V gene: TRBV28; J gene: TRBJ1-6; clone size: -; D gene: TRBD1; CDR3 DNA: TGTGCCAGCAGACGACAGGGGGGTTCACCCCTCCACTTT; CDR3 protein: CASRRQGGSPLHF
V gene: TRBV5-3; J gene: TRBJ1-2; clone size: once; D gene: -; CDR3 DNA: TGTGCCAGAAGAAGGACAGCTGCAAACTATGGCTACACCTTC; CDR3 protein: CARRRTAANYGYTF
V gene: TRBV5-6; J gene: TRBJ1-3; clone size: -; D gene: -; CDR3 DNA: TGTGCCAGCAGCGACAGGTTTTCTGGAAACACCATATATTTT; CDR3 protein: CASSDRFSGNTIYF
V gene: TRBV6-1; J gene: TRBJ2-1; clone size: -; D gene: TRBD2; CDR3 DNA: TGTGCCAGCAGTGAGGGGGGGAATTACAATGAGCAGTTCTTC; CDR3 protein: CASSEGGNYNEQFF